Each of the 9 T cell receptor beta chains below was sequenced from the same sample in a study of blood T cell repertoires in COVID-19. Sequencing used immunoSEQ multiplex PCR; TCRdb keeps in-frame clones, though not all of them. Of roughly 76,000 clones in the sample, around 90% were seen once. The sequenced sample consisted of peripheral blood. The receptors shown here come from a woman older than 75 with active or convalescent COVID-19.

The chain carries TRBV5-5 and TRBJ2-2; TRBD2 matches 7 bases. The V gene's germline CDR1 is SGHKS and CDR2 YYEKEE (reference sequence). Trimming at V came to 4 bases and at J to 3 bases, leaving 3 bases not matched to a gene. This CDR3 is built from 14 residues. For the CDR3, the DNA is TGTGCCAGCAGCGAGGGACTATACACCGGGGAGCTGTTTTTT. Translation gives CASSEGLYTGELFF.

The chain employs TRBV5-1 and TRBJ2-1; 13 bases fit TRBD2. V gave up 4 bases and J gave up 8 bases; unmatched junction bases: 12. The length of the CDR3 is 17 residues. Germline V CDR1 and CDR2: SGHRS, YFSETQ. The CDR3 coding sequence is TGCGCCAGCAGCCTCCCACTAGCGGGGGGGAGTGGCGATGAGCAGTTCTTC. It encodes CASSLPLAGGSGDEQFF.

This clone has more than one count but fewer than ten. The chain carries TRBV7-2 and TRBJ1-3; possible D gene TRBD1, 6 bases. Trimming cost V 3 bases and J 0 bases, with 9 bases left between them. Germline assignment: CDR1 SGHTA and CDR2 FQGNSA. This CDR3 spans 15 amino acids. CDR3 protein: CASSFTGTSGNTIYF. The CDR3 nucleotides are TGTGCCAGCAGCTTTACAGGGACCTCTGGAAACACCATATATTTT.

The chain joins TRBV6-1 to TRBJ1-4, with 12 bases fitting TRBD1. With V trimmed by 2 bases and J by 5 bases, 6 bases remained unmatched. The CDR3 consists of 17 residues. Germline assignment: CDR1 MNHNS and CDR2 SASEGT. CDR3 coding DNA: TGTGCCAGCAGTGAACGGGACAGGGGGCAATCGAATGAAAAACTGTTTTTT. Its translation is CASSERDRGQSNEKLFF.

The chain carries TRBV3-1 (or the pseudogene TRBV3-2) and TRBJ1-2; the D gene is possibly TRBD1 (6 bases). This CDR3 is 13 amino acids long. Germline assignment: CDR1 LGHDT and CDR2 YNNKEL (reference sequence). V lost 6 bases to trimming and J lost 7 bases, with 15 bases between them. CDR3 protein: CASRLLQGSGYTF. DNA for the CDR3: TGTGCCAGCAGGCTCCTACAGGGTTCTGGCTACACCTTC.

This rearrangement joins TRBV6-5 to TRBJ2-1, with a possible D match to TRBD2 (6 bases). Germline V lookup: CDR1 MNHEY, CDR2 SVGAGI. V lost 0 bases and J 0 bases, leaving 9 bases between the germline ends. The CDR3 has 16 amino acids. The CDR3 loop reads CASSYSPGGSYNEQFF. The CDR3 coding sequence is TGTGCCAGCAGTTACTCTCCCGGGGGCTCCTACAATGAGCAGTTCTTC.

This chain links TRBV11-2 with TRBJ1-3; D is ambiguous. Trimming cost V 5 bases and J 2 bases, with 16 bases left between them. CDR1 and CDR2 from the germline V gene are SGHAT and FQNNGV. This CDR3 has 16 residues. The CDR3: CASSRPPHRAGNTIYF. DNA of the CDR3: TGTGCCAGCAGCCGACCTCCTCACAGAGCTGGAAACACCATATATTTT.

V usage is TRBV4-3 and J usage is TRBJ2-7; no firm D call. CDR3 size: 19 residues. Trimming cost V 0 bases and J 2 bases, with 23 bases left between them. From germline, CDR1 is LGHNA and CDR2 YSLEER. CDR3 residues: CASSQDYGGTASLPYEQYF. In DNA form, the CDR3 reads TGCGCCAGCAGCCAAGATTACGGTGGAACAGCTTCCCTCCCCTACGAGCAGTACTTC.

The V call is TRBV3-1 (or the pseudogene TRBV3-2), the J call TRBJ1-2; 9 positions agree with TRBD1. CDR1 is LGHDT and CDR2 is YNNKEL in the germline V gene (reference sequence). There are 15 residues in the CDR3. Trimming took 1 base from V and 8 from J; bases not matched to a gene: 8. CDR3 amino acids: CASSQGLQGARGYTF. CDR3 coding DNA: TGTGCCAGCAGCCAAGGCTTACAGGGGGCAAGGGGCTACACCTTC.